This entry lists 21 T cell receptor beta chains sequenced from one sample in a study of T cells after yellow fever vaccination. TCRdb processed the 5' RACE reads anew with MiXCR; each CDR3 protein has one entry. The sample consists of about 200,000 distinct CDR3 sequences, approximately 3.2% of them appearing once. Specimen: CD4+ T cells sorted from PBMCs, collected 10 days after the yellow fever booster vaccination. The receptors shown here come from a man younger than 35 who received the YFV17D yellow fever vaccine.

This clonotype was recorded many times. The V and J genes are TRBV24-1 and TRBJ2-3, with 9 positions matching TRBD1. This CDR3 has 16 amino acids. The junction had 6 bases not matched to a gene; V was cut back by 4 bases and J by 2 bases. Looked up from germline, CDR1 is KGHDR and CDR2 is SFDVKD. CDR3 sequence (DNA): TGTGCCACCAGTGAACAGGGGGCCCGTGACACAGATACGCAGTATTTT. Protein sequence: CATSEQGARDTDTQYF.

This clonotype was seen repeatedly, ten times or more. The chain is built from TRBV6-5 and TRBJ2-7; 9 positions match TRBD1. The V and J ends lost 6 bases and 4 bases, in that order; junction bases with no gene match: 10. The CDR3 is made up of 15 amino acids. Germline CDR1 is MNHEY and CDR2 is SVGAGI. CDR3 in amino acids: CASRRKPGQGYEQYV. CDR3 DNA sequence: TGTGCCAGCAGGAGGAAACCGGGACAGGGTTACGAGCAGTACGTC.

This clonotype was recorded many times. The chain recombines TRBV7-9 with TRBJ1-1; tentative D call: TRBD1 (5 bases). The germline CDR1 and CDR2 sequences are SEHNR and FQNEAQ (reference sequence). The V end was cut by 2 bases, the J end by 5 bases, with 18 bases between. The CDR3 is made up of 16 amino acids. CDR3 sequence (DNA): TGTGCCAGCAGCTTAAGTGGAGGCAGCGGGGGAACTGAAGCTTTCTTT. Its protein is CASSLSGGSGGTEAFF.

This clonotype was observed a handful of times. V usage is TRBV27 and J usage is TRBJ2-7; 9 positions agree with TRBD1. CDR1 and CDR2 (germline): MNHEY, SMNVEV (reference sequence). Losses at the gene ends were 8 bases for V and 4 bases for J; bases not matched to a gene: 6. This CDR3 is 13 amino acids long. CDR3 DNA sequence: TGTGCCAGCGGAGGACAGGGGTTTTACGAGCAGTACTTC. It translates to CASGGQGFYEQYF.

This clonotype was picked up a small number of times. CDR3 sequence (DNA): TGCGCCAGCAGCTTGGACAGGGAGCCTAATGAAAAACTGTTTTTT. It translates to CASSLDREPNEKLFF. The chain recombines TRBV5-1 with TRBJ1-4; D may be TRBD1 (6 bases). Looked up from germline, CDR1 is SGHRS and CDR2 is YFSETQ. There are 15 residues in the CDR3. The V gene lost 0 bases and the J gene lost 3 bases, with 9 bases spanning the gap.

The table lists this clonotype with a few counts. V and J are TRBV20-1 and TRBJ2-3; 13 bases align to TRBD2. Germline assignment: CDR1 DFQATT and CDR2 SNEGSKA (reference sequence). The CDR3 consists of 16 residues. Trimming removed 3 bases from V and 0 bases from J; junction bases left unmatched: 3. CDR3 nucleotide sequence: TGCAGTGCTAGCGGGACTAGCGGGGTGAGCACAGATACGCAGTATTTT. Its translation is CSASGTSGVSTDTQYF.

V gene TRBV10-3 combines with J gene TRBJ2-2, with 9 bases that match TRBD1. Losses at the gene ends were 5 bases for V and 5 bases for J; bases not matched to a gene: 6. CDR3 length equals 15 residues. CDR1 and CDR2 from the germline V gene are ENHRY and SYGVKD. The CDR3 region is CAISRTGDGTGELFF. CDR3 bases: TGTGCCATCAGTAGGACAGGGGATGGAACCGGGGAGCTGTTTTTT.

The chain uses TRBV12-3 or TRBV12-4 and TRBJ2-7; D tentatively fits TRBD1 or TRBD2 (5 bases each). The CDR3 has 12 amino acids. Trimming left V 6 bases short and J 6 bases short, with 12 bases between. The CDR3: CASRGVEGEQYF. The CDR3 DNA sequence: TGTGCCAGCAGGGGGGTAGAGGGCGAGCAGTACTTC.

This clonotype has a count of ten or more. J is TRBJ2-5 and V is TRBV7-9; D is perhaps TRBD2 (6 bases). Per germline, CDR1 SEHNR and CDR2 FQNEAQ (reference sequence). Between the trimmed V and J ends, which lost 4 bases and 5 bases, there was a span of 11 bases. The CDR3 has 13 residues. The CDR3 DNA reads TGTGCCAGCAGCTCGACTAGGTGGGAGACCCAGTACTTC. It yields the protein CASSSTRWETQYF.

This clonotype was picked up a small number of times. The CDR3, as DNA: TGTGCCAGCAGCTTAGTTGCGGGACCCTCTGGAAACACCATATATTTT. It is translated as CASSLVAGPSGNTIYF. The chain is built from TRBV7-2 and TRBJ1-3, with D possibly matching TRBD1 (5 bases). Trimming took off 1 base at V and 0 bases at J, with 10 bases between the two ends. This CDR3 region has 16 residues. Germline V gives CDR1 SGHTA, CDR2 FQGNSA.

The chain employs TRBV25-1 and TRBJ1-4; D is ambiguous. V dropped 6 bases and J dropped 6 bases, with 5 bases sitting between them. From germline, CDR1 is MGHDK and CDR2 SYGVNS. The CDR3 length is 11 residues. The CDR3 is CASRGHEKLFF. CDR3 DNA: TGTGCCAGCAGAGGCCATGAAAAACTGTTTTTT.

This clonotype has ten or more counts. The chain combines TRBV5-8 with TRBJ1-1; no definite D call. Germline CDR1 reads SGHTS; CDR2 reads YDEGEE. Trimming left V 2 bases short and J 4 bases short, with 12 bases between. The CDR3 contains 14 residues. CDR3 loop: CASSFSGVVTEAFF. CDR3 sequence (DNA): TGTGCCAGCAGCTTTTCCGGGGTTGTCACTGAAGCTTTCTTT.

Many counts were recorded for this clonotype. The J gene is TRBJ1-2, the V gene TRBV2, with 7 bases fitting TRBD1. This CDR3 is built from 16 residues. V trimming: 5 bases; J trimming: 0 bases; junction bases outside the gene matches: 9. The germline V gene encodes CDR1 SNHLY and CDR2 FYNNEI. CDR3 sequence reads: CASSPGGPLANYGYTF. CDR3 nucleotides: TGTGCCAGCAGTCCAGGGGGACCCCTCGCTAACTATGGCTACACCTTC.

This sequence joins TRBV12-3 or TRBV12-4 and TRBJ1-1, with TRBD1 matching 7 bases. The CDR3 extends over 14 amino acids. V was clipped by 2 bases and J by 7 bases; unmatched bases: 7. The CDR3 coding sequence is TGTGCCAGCAGTTTATTTCAGGGGGACGGTGAAGCTTTCTTT. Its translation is CASSLFQGDGEAFF.

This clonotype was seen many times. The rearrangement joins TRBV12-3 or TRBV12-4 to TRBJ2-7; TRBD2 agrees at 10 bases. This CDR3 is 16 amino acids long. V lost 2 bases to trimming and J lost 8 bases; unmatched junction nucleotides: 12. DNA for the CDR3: TGTGCCAGCAGTTTATTTAGCGGGGGGTCTCTCGGAAAGCAGTACTTC. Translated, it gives CASSLFSGGSLGKQYF.

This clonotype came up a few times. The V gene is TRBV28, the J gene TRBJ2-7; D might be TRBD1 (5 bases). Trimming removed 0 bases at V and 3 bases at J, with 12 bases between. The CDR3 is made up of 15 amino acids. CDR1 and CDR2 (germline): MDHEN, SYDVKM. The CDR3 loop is CASSLWEGRVYEQYV. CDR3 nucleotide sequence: TGTGCCAGCAGTTTATGGGAAGGCAGGGTCTACGAGCAGTACGTC.

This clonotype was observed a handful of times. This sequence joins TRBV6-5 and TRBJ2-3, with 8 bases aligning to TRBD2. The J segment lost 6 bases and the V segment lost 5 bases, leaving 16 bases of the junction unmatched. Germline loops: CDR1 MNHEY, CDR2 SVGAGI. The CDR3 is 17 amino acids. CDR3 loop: CASSLSGAGALADTQYF. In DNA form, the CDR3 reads TGTGCCAGCAGTCTATCCGGAGCGGGGGCCCTAGCCGATACGCAGTATTTT.

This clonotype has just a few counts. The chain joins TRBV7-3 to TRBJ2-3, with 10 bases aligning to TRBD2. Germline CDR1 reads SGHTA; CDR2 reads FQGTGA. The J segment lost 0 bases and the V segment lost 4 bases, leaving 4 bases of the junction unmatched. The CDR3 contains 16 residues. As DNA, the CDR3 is TGTGCCAGCAGCTCGGGACTAGCGTCTAGCACAGATACGCAGTATTTT. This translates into CASSSGLASSTDTQYF.

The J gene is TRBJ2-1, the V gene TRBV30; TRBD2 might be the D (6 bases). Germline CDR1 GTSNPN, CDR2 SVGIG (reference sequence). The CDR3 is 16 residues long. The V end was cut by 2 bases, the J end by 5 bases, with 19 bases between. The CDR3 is CAWSTHSSWRDNEQFF. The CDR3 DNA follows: TGTGCCTGGAGTACGCACTCTAGTTGGAGGGACAATGAGCAGTTCTTC. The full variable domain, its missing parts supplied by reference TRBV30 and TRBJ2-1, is SQTIHQWPATLVQPVGSPLSLECTVEGTSNPNLYWYRQAAGRGLQLLFYSVGIGQISSEVPQNLSASRPQDRQFILSSKKLLLSDSGFYLCAWSTHSSWRDNEQFFGPGTRLTVL.

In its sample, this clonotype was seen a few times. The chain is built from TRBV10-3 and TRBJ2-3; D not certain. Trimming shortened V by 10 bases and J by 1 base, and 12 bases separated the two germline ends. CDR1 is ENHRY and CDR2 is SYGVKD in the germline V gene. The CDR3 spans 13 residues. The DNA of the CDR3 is TGTGCCACCACCCCTACCGGCACAGATACGCAGTATTTT. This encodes CATTPTGTDTQYF.

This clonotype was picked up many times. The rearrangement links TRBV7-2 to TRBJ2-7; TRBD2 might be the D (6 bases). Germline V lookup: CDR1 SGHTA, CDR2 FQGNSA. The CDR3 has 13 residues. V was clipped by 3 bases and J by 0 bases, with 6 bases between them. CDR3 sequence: CASSLTSSYEQYF. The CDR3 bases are TGTGCCAGCAGCTTGACTAGCTCCTACGAGCAGTACTTC.